Relative to its sample, the clone carrying this T cell receptor beta chain is medium-sized. No antigen is known for it. Time point indicated: late sampling 161 to 241 days after vaccination in a few convalescent patients. Treatment defined: roughly 10-day PBMC culture with coronavirus spike peptide pools or control peptides (ViraFEST assay). This CDR3 is built from 15 residues. Trimming removed 6 bases from V and 3 bases from J; junction bases left unmatched: 11. Germline CDR1 and CDR2: DFQATT and SNEGSKA (reference sequence). This entry comes from a study of vaccination and CD4 T cells after COVID-19. Sequenced with the Oncomine TCR Beta short-read assay was DNA taken from cultured CD4+ T cells. Using the QIAamp micro DNA kit, genomic DNA was extracted from the CD4+ T cells that had been cultured. Each CDR3 protein is one row after TCRdb ran MiXCR on the PCR reads. The sample lists approximately 23,000 distinct CDR3 sequences; approximately 41% were seen once.

Sequences were derived from CD4+ T cells from blood, cultured in vitro, sampled about 7 months after SARS-CoV-2 vaccination. V is TRBV20-1 and J is TRBJ1-2; 9 nucleotides line up with TRBD1. The TCR sequence derives from a human donor who had recovered from COVID-19. Here the CDR3 DNA reads TGCAGTGCCCCGGACAGGGGAGGGTACGACTATGGCTACACCTTC. This gives the protein CSAPDRGGYDYGYTF.